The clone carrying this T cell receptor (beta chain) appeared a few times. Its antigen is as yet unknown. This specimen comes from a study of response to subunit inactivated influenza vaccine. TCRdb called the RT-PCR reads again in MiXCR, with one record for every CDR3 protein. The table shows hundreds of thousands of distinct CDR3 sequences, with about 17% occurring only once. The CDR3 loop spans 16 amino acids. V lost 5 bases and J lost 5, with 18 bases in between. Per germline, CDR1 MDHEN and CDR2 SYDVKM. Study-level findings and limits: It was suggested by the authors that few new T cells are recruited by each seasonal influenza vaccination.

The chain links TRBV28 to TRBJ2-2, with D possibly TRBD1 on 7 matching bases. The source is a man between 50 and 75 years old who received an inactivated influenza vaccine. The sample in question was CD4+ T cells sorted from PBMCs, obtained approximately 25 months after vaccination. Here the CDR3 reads CASSLGAGGGTGELFF. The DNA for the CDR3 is TGTGCCAGCAGTCTGGGGGCAGGGGGAGGAACCGGGGAGCTGTTTTTT.